This is a list of T cell receptor beta chains from one sample in a study of PD-L1 blockade in urothelial cancer. Repertoires were generated with immunoSEQ multiplex PCR, while TCRdb's copy carries only in-frame clones and drops some. Of about 50,000 clones in the sample, around 86% were seen once. The starting material was PBMCs, obtained around atezolizumab (anti-PD-L1) treatment. These receptors came from a man aged 55 to 69 with urothelial cancer. The CDR3 runs from the conserved cysteine through the conserved F or W. The D gene is left open where the match is weak. The size of a clone is reported for some rows only, either as once, few or many, or as a class for expanded clones.

j_gene: TRBJ1-2; d_gene: NA; abundance: NA; v_gene: TRBV10-3; CDR3nt: TGTGCCATCAGTGAGTCGTTAGGGGCCCAGTATGGCTACACCTTC; CDR3aa: CAISESLGAQYGYTF
j_gene: TRBJ1-6; d_gene: NA; abundance: once; v_gene: TRBV4-3; CDR3nt: TGCGCCAGCAGCCAAGAAAACAGGCTCGGTTCACCCCTCCACTTT; CDR3aa: CASSQENRLGSPLHF
j_gene: TRBJ2-1; d_gene: TRBD2; abundance: NA; v_gene: TRBV19; CDR3nt: TGTGCTATAGGGAGGGGCGGGTCGTACAATGAGCAGTTCTTC; CDR3aa: CAIGRGGSYNEQFF
j_gene: TRBJ1-5; d_gene: TRBD1; abundance: NA; v_gene: TRBV5-6; CDR3nt: TGTGCCAGCAGCTTCAGACAGGGGGGGCCCCAGCATTTT; CDR3aa: CASSFRQGGPQHF
j_gene: TRBJ2-1; d_gene: TRBD1; abundance: NA; v_gene: TRBV7-2; CDR3nt: TGTGCCAGCAGCTTAGGGGACAGGGTCTATGAGCAGTTCTTC; CDR3aa: CASSLGDRVYEQFF
j_gene: TRBJ2-2; d_gene: NA; abundance: NA; v_gene: TRBV11-2; CDR3nt: TGTGCCAGCAGCTTATTGGGGGCACGCACCGGGGAGCTGTTTTTT; CDR3aa: CASSLLGARTGELFF
j_gene: TRBJ2-7; d_gene: NA; abundance: once; v_gene: TRBV6-5; CDR3nt: TGTGCCAGCAGGGCGGGGTCTGCCTACGAGCAGTACTTC; CDR3aa: CASRAGSAYEQYF
j_gene: TRBJ2-2; d_gene: NA; abundance: NA; v_gene: TRBV6-1; CDR3nt: TGTGCCAGCAGTGACTACACCGGGGAGCTGTTTTTT; CDR3aa: CASSDYTGELFF
j_gene: TRBJ2-3; d_gene: TRBD2; abundance: NA; v_gene: TRBV6-4; CDR3nt: TGTGCCAGCAGTGACTCGGCTAGCGGGGGGCCAGATACGCAGTATTTT; CDR3aa: CASSDSASGGPDTQYF
j_gene: TRBJ2-4; d_gene: TRBD1; abundance: NA; v_gene: TRBV6-1; CDR3nt: TGTGCCATCAAAGACAGGGATGTAACCAAAAACATTCAGTACTTC; CDR3aa: CAIKDRDVTKNIQYF
j_gene: TRBJ2-5; d_gene: TRBD2; abundance: NA; v_gene: TRBV7-8; CDR3nt: TGTGCCAGCAGCTTAGGAGTAGCGGGGGAAGGAGGAGAGACCCAGTACTTC; CDR3aa: CASSLGVAGEGGETQYF
j_gene: TRBJ2-6; d_gene: NA; abundance: NA; v_gene: TRBV5-8; CDR3nt: TGTGCCAGCAGCTTCCGCTCTGGGGCCAACGTCCTGACTTTC; CDR3aa: CASSFRSGANVLTF
j_gene: TRBJ2-6; d_gene: NA; abundance: NA; v_gene: TRBV7-7; CDR3nt: TGTGCTAGCAGCCCGGGGAGGTCTGGGGCCAACGTCCTGACTTTC; CDR3aa: CASSPGRSGANVLTF
j_gene: TRBJ1-2; d_gene: NA; abundance: NA; v_gene: TRBV6-5; CDR3nt: TGTGCCAGTAGGACAGCCGATCATGGCTACACCTTC; CDR3aa: CASRTADHGYTF
j_gene: TRBJ2-3; d_gene: NA; abundance: once; v_gene: TRBV5-1; CDR3nt: TGCGCCAGCAGCTTGGGCTCGGGAGATACGCAGTATTTT; CDR3aa: CASSLGSGDTQYF
j_gene: TRBJ2-1; d_gene: TRBD1; abundance: once; v_gene: TRBV27; CDR3nt: TGTGCCAGCAGCCACGGACAGGGGCACTACAATGAGCAGTTCTTC; CDR3aa: CASSHGQGHYNEQFF
j_gene: TRBJ2-5; d_gene: NA; abundance: NA; v_gene: TRBV30; CDR3nt: TGTGCCTGGGGCCGCAGGGGAGCATTCCAAGAGACCCAGTACTTC; CDR3aa: CAWGRRGAFQETQYF
j_gene: TRBJ1-4; d_gene: NA; abundance: NA; v_gene: TRBV6-5; CDR3nt: TGTGCCAGCAGTCCCGGACGGGGAAGGGTAGAAAAACTGTTTTTT; CDR3aa: CASSPGRGRVEKLFF
j_gene: TRBJ1-6; d_gene: NA; abundance: NA; v_gene: TRBV7-3; CDR3nt: TGTGCCAGCAGCTTAACAGGCAGGGGTTTTTCACCCCTCCACTTT; CDR3aa: CASSLTGRGFSPLHF
j_gene: TRBJ2-6; d_gene: NA; abundance: NA; v_gene: TRBV2; CDR3nt: TGTGCCAGCAGTGCCGGGTGGTCGTCTGGGGCCAACGTCCTGACTTTC; CDR3aa: CASSAGWSSGANVLTF
j_gene: TRBJ1-1; d_gene: NA; abundance: NA; v_gene: TRBV11-3; CDR3nt: TGTGCCAGCAGCTTAGCGCGGGAAATGAACACTGAAGCTTTCTTT; CDR3aa: CASSLAREMNTEAFF
j_gene: TRBJ2-1; d_gene: TRBD2; abundance: NA; v_gene: TRBV4-2; CDR3nt: TGTGCCAGCAGCCAGGGACGGGGGGACTTACACAATGAGCAGTTCTTC; CDR3aa: CASSQGRGDLHNEQFF
j_gene: TRBJ1-2; d_gene: NA; abundance: few; v_gene: TRBV4-1; CDR3nt: TGCGCCAGCAGCCAAACAGGGACGGGCGGCTACACCTTC; CDR3aa: CASSQTGTGGYTF
j_gene: TRBJ2-2; d_gene: TRBD2; abundance: NA; v_gene: TRBV7-2; CDR3nt: TGTGCCAGCAGCTTGCGGGAGGTTGGGAACACCGGGGAGCTGTTTTTT; CDR3aa: CASSLREVGNTGELFF
j_gene: TRBJ1-6; d_gene: NA; abundance: NA; v_gene: TRBV5-4; CDR3nt: TGTGCCAGCAGCCCAAACCAGGGGAGAGGTTCACCCCTCCACTTT; CDR3aa: CASSPNQGRGSPLHF
j_gene: TRBJ2-1; d_gene: TRBD1; abundance: few; v_gene: TRBV5-6; CDR3nt: TGTGCCAGGTTAGGACAGGACCTCTACAATGAGCAGTTCTTC; CDR3aa: CARLGQDLYNEQFF
j_gene: TRBJ2-7; d_gene: NA; abundance: NA; v_gene: TRBV7-6; CDR3nt: TGTGCCAGCAGCGTGGTGGGCGGACAGTACGAGCAGTACTTC; CDR3aa: CASSVVGGQYEQYF
j_gene: TRBJ1-5; d_gene: TRBD1; abundance: NA; v_gene: TRBV4-1; CDR3nt: TGCGCCAGCAGCCAAGAGAGTCCCACGGCGACAGGGGCAAATCAGCCCCAGCATTTT; CDR3aa: CASSQESPTATGANQPQHF
j_gene: TRBJ1-6; d_gene: TRBD1; abundance: NA; v_gene: TRBV7-8; CDR3nt: TGTGCCAGCAGGCAAGGACAGGGGGAGGTTTCACCCCTCCACTTT; CDR3aa: CASRQGQGEVSPLHF
j_gene: TRBJ2-7; d_gene: TRBD1; abundance: NA; v_gene: TRBV29-1; CDR3nt: TGCAGCGTGAAGGACAGGGGCTACGAGCAGTACTTC; CDR3aa: CSVKDRGYEQYF
j_gene: TRBJ2-5; d_gene: TRBD2; abundance: NA; v_gene: TRBV9; CDR3nt: TGTGCCAGCAGCGTAGATGCTAGCGGGGGGGCACAAGAGACCCAGTACTTC; CDR3aa: CASSVDASGGAQETQYF
j_gene: TRBJ2-5; d_gene: TRBD1; abundance: NA; v_gene: TRBV7-7; CDR3nt: TGTGCTAGCAGCGCGGACAGGGAAGAGACCCAGTACTTC; CDR3aa: CASSADREETQYF
j_gene: TRBJ1-1; d_gene: NA; abundance: NA; v_gene: TRBV7-3; CDR3nt: TGTGCCAGCAGCCCTACACCCGGGGAACACACTGAAGCTTTCTTT; CDR3aa: CASSPTPGEHTEAFF
j_gene: TRBJ1-5; d_gene: NA; abundance: NA; v_gene: TRBV28; CDR3nt: TGTGCCAGCAGTTCCCCCAGGGGAGACTATCAGCCCCAGCATTTT; CDR3aa: CASSSPRGDYQPQHF
j_gene: TRBJ1-5; d_gene: TRBD1; abundance: NA; v_gene: TRBV6-1; CDR3nt: TGTGCCAGCAGTGAAGGGACAGGGGTCGGACAGCCCCAGCATTTT; CDR3aa: CASSEGTGVGQPQHF
j_gene: TRBJ2-1; d_gene: TRBD2; abundance: NA; v_gene: TRBV6-1; CDR3nt: TGTGCCAGCAGTATAAAGACTAGCGGGGGTGGTGAGCAGTTCTTC; CDR3aa: CASSIKTSGGGEQFF
j_gene: TRBJ2-2; d_gene: NA; abundance: NA; v_gene: TRBV19; CDR3nt: TGTGCCAGTAGTATCCAGGGGACGGGCGGCGGGGAGCTGTTTTTT; CDR3aa: CASSIQGTGGGELFF
j_gene: TRBJ2-3; d_gene: NA; abundance: once; v_gene: TRBV5-1; CDR3nt: TGCGCCAGCAGCTCCGGACACCCTAGCACAGATACGCAGTATTTT; CDR3aa: CASSSGHPSTDTQYF
j_gene: TRBJ2-5; d_gene: NA; abundance: NA; v_gene: TRBV6-5; CDR3nt: TGTGCCAGCAGTTTAGTAGCGTGGGAGACCCAGTACTTC; CDR3aa: CASSLVAWETQYF